Listed here are 19 T cell receptor beta chains from one sample, sequenced in a study of human T cells and chemical hapten exposure. Indicated time point: patch test 1, 2 weeks after DPC sensitization. Treatment reported: therapeutic diphenylcyclopropenone sensitization with weekly scalp DPC. TCRdb re-derived calls from the RACE reads in MiXCR, one entry per CDR3 protein. The data hold around 110,000 distinct CDR3 sequences, with around 10% observed a single time. The source was whole blood, collected in connection with sensitization to the hapten diphenylcyclopropenone (DPC). These TCRs come from a woman aged 45 to 65 with alopecia areata. Some clones in this sample may be carry-over from other donors' samples.

This clonotype was picked up a small number of times. The chain combines TRBV18 with TRBJ1-4; no definite D call. Per the germline V gene, CDR1 is KGHSH and CDR2 is LQKENI. The germline V and J ends were trimmed by 7 bases and 8 bases, with 14 bases remaining between them. CDR3 length equals 13 residues. The CDR3 bases are TGTGCCAGCTGCGGAAGGGATCGGGAAAAACTGTTTTTT. It specifies CASCGRDREKLFF.

The V and J genes are TRBV20-1 and TRBJ1-4, with unresolved D. CDR1 is DFQATT, CDR2 SNEGSKA, per germline (reference sequence). The CDR3 spans 13 residues. V lost 0 bases to trimming and J lost 7 bases, with 9 bases between them. CDR3 amino acids: CSARERGGEKLFF. CDR3 nucleotides: TGCAGTGCTAGAGAACGGGGAGGTGAAAAACTGTTTTTT.

V usage is TRBV29-1 and J usage is TRBJ2-2; 10 bases match TRBD1. V lost 6 bases, J lost 5 bases, and 9 bases stayed unmatched. The CDR3 runs 15 residues. Per germline, CDR1 SQVTM and CDR2 ANQGSEA. The CDR3, as DNA: TGCAGCGTCCCCCGGGACAGGGGAGGGACCGGGGAGCTGTTTTTT. Residues: CSVPRDRGGTGELFF.

In this sample, this clonotype turned up a few times. The V and J genes are TRBV2 and TRBJ1-5, with 10 bases matching TRBD1. This CDR3 has 15 amino acids. Germline V CDR1 and CDR2: SNHLY, FYNNEI. V shed 7 bases and J 4 bases; nucleotides not matched to a gene: 7. The CDR3 reads CASIGTGEANQPQHF. In DNA, the CDR3 is TGTGCCAGCATTGGGACAGGGGAGGCTAATCAGCCCCAGCATTTT.

This clonotype showed up just once. This chain joins TRBV10-3 and TRBJ2-1, with 12 bases aligning to TRBD2. The V and J ends lost 0 bases and 7 bases, in that order; junction bases with no gene match: 1. CDR1 and CDR2 (germline): ENHRY, SYGVKD. The CDR3 sequence is 15 residues long. In DNA, the CDR3 is TGTGCCATCAGTGAGTCTGGACTAGCGGGAAATGAGCAGTTCTTC. Its protein is CAISESGLAGNEQFF.

This clonotype showed up many times. V and J are TRBV18 and TRBJ1-3; D unresolved. Germline loops: CDR1 KGHSH, CDR2 LQKENI. The CDR3 spans 15 residues. V was pared by 0 bases and J by 0 bases, with 6 bases between. CDR3 DNA: TGTGCCAGCTCACCACCAGCGAGCTCTGGAAACACCATATATTTT. Protein product: CASSPPASSGNTIYF.

In the case of this clonotype: A junction end diverges from the germline sequence, so it may reflect a read error. J is TRBJ1-6 and V is TRBV20-1, with 8 bases fitting TRBD1. The germline V gene encodes CDR1 DFQATT and CDR2 SNEGSKA (reference sequence). The CDR3 is 14 residues long. This CDR3 reads CSAWSDRAHSPIHF. CDR3 nucleotide sequence: TGCAGTGCGTGGTCGGACAGGGCGCATTCACCCATCCACTTT.

This clonotype was counted ten times or more. The J gene is TRBJ2-1, the V gene TRBV4-2, with unresolved D. Germline CDR1 reads LGHNA; CDR2 reads YNFKEQ. CDR3 length: 15 amino acids. Between the trimmed V and J ends, which lost 0 bases and 2 bases, there was a span of 8 bases. The CDR3 DNA sequence: TGTGCCAGCAGCCAAGATATAGGAGCCTACAATGAGCAGTTCTTC. This codes for CASSQDIGAYNEQFF.

This clonotype was seen at least ten times. V and J are TRBV18 and TRBJ1-3; 7 bases are a match to TRBD1. This CDR3 is built from 15 residues. J gave up 8 bases and V 8 bases, and 15 bases lay outside the gene matches. Germline V CDR1 and CDR2: KGHSH, LQKENI. The CDR3 bases are TGTGCCAGCCGAGCCCCAGGGGGGGCAGGAGACACCATATATTTT. Its translation: CASRAPGGAGDTIYF.

This clonotype has more than one count but fewer than ten. The chain employs TRBV12-3 or TRBV12-4 and TRBJ2-7, with D unresolved. Trimming removed 5 bases at V and 0 bases at J, with 11 bases between. The CDR3 totals 14 residues. The CDR3, as DNA: TGTGCCAGCAGTGTAGAAGGAAGCTCCTACGAGCAGTACTTC. Amino acid sequence: CASSVEGSSYEQYF.

As DNA, the CDR3 is TGTGCCAGCAGTCCTTACAGCCAAGCTGGAAACACCATATATTTT. Protein sequence: CASSPYSQAGNTIYF. The chain recombines TRBV27 with TRBJ1-3, with D unclear. Per germline, CDR1 MNHEY and CDR2 SMNVEV (reference sequence). V lost 5 bases and J 2 bases, leaving 13 bases between the germline ends. This CDR3 spans 15 amino acids.

The table lists this clonotype with many counts. The chain couples TRBV28 to TRBJ2-3, with D possibly being TRBD2 (5 bases). CDR3 length: 12 amino acids. Deletions cut 6 bases from V and 8 bases from J, with 12 bases between. From germline, CDR1 is MDHEN and CDR2 SYDVKM. For the CDR3, the DNA is TGTGCCAGCAGCCTGGAGGTTGGTACGCAGTATTTT. This encodes CASSLEVGTQYF.

Points on this clonotype: Just one base apart from a much larger clone, this may be a read error. This rearrangement joins TRBV11-2 to TRBJ2-5; 9 bases align to TRBD1. Germline assignment: CDR1 SGHAT and CDR2 FQNNGV. The length of the CDR3 is 15 residues. The CDR3 is CTSSPGQGFPETQYF. The CDR3 nucleotides are TGTACCAGCAGCCCGGGACAGGGATTTCCGGAGACCCAGTACTTC.

This clonotype was recorded at least ten times. In DNA, the CDR3 is TGCAGCGTTGTGTCAGCTGAAGCTTTCTTT. It is translated as CSVVSAEAFF. The V and J genes are TRBV29-1 and TRBJ1-1; no clear D gene. Germline CDR1 SQVTM, CDR2 ANQGSEA. This CDR3 spans 10 amino acids. V gave up 4 bases and J gave up 6 bases, with 6 bases separating them.

This clonotype has a handful of counts. This sequence joins TRBV18 and TRBJ1-6; D gene unclear. V gave up 4 bases and J gave up 2 bases, with 6 bases separating them. From germline, CDR1 is KGHSH and CDR2 LQKENI. The CDR3 totals 14 residues. CDR3 amino acids: CASSRGPYNSPLHF. CDR3 sequence (DNA): TGTGCCAGCTCACGCGGGCCCTATAATTCACCCCTCCACTTT.

This clonotype was observed a few times. This chain links TRBV9 with TRBJ2-5; 10 nucleotides match TRBD2. J was trimmed by 2 bases and V by 0 bases; bases with no gene match: 7. The CDR3 spans 17 residues. Germline CDR1 reads SGDLS; CDR2 reads YYNGEE. CDR3 in DNA: TGTGCCAGCAGCGTAGGTCTAGCGGGGGTTATTCAAGAGACCCAGTACTTC. Amino acids: CASSVGLAGVIQETQYF.

A remark on this clonotype: A clone one base away is much larger, so this may be a read error. CDR3 loop: CSARDWDTQYF. DNA of the CDR3: TGCAGTGCTAGAGATTGGGATACGCAGTATTTT. The chain joins TRBV20-1 to TRBJ2-3, with D uncertain. The V and J ends lost 0 bases and 6 bases respectively, with 4 bases between them. Per germline, CDR1 DFQATT and CDR2 SNEGSKA (reference sequence). The CDR3 runs 11 residues.

This clonotype was seen a few times. The rearrangement joins TRBV4-3 to TRBJ1-2; tentative D call: TRBD1 (5 bases). The CDR3 spans 15 residues. From germline, CDR1 is LGHNA and CDR2 YSLEER. The ends were cut back, 1 base at V and 2 bases at J, with 11 bases in the middle. The CDR3 DNA reads as TGCGCCAGCAGCCAAGTGACAGTGACAAACTATGGCTACACCTTC. It encodes CASSQVTVTNYGYTF.

The chain uses TRBV28 and TRBJ2-4, with TRBD1 identical over 8 bases. The CDR3 loop spans 19 amino acids. V shed 4 bases and J 0 bases; nucleotides not matched to a gene: 14. Germline CDR1 is MDHEN and CDR2 is SYDVKM. CDR3 nucleotides: TGTGCCAGCAGTTCCGGACAGGGAGGTCCTTACCTAGCCAAAAACATTCAGTACTTC. Encoded protein: CASSSGQGGPYLAKNIQYF.